This paragraph covers one T cell receptor beta chain sequence. As yet, its antigen is unknown. Controls comprised healthy donors matched for age and sex. FACS was used to enrich TEMRA cells, whereas the CD8+ and CD4+ T cells were obtained by negative isolation. The sample originates from a study of CD8 T cells in Susac syndrome. Whole-study results and caveats: An acknowledgment was made by the study that its TCR sequencing and HLA analysis involved relatively few individuals.

CDR1 is MNHEY, CDR2 SMNVEV, per germline (reference sequence). CDR3 size: 15 residues. J gave up 8 bases and V 0 bases, and 5 bases lay outside the gene matches. Random hexamers were used to reverse transcribe an amount of roughly 0.45 to 1 ug RNA. immunoSEQ multiplex PCR amplified TCR beta CDR3 across 54 Vbeta, 13 Jbeta. TCRdb used MiXCR to reprocess the immunoSEQ multiplex PCR reads, holding one entry per CDR3 protein. The data contain about 130,000 distinct CDR3 sequences, about 95% of them seen just once; the ten biggest clones take up roughly 0.11%. Material for sequencing was CD4+ T cells from PBMCs. The source of this sequence is a human donor in good health. The chain carries TRBV27 and TRBJ2-1; TRBD2 agrees at 9 bases. In DNA, the CDR3 is TGTGCCAGCAGTTTATCCCCCCCTAGCGGGGATGAGCAGTTCTTC. Translated, it gives CASSLSPPSGDEQFF.